These T cell receptor beta chains were read from a single sample in a study of T cell repertoires and HLA-DP antigens. TCRdb's table, derived via immunoSEQ multiplex PCR, lists solely in-frame clones and lacks some. The table records 90,000 to 130,000 clones, almost 95% of them present only once. Antigens for these TCRs are unknown. The sample consisted of CD4+ T cells from PBMCs. These receptors came from a woman younger than 30 in good health and CMV-seronegative. Each CDR3 is given with its conserved first and last residue. D genes are given only for firm matches. Size tells how often a clone was seen (once, few, many) or the class of an expanded clone, and some rows leave it out.

-	-	TRBV18	TRBJ2-5	CASSPLLIFGPSDQETQYF	TGTGCCAGCTCACCACTTTTAATCTTTGGACCGTCGGACCAAGAGACCCAGTACTTC
-	-	TRBV7-9	TRBJ1-1	CASSLVTTEAFF	TGTGCCAGCAGCTTAGTTACAACTGAAGCTTTCTTT
-	-	TRBV10-2	TRBJ1-3	CASSEVTASAGNTIYF	TGCGCCAGCAGTGAGGTGACAGCCAGTGCTGGAAACACCATATATTTT
-	TRBD1	TRBV4-2	TRBJ2-5	CASSQDREETQYF	TGTGCCAGCAGCCAGGACAGGGAAGAGACCCAGTACTTC
once	TRBD2	TRBV30	TRBJ2-3	CACKLAGGNTQYF	TGTGCCTGTAAACTAGCGGGAGGGAATACGCAGTATTTT
-	-	TRBV7-6	TRBJ2-5	CASSLGGRGETQYF	TGTGCCAGCAGCTTAGGGGGGCGCGGGGAGACCCAGTACTTC
-	TRBD1	TRBV28	TRBJ1-2	CASSWIRQGANGYTF	TGTGCCAGCAGTTGGATCCGACAGGGGGCGAATGGCTACACCTTC
few	TRBD1	TRBV28	TRBJ1-5	CASTLTGGHQPQHF	TGTGCCAGCACCTTGACAGGGGGCCATCAGCCCCAGCATTTT
-	TRBD2	TRBV28	TRBJ2-1	CASSLWREGYNEQFF	TGTGCCAGCAGTTTATGGCGGGAGGGATACAATGAGCAGTTCTTC
-	-	TRBV5-4	TRBJ1-2	CASSLYLDGYTF	TGTGCCAGCAGCTTGTATCTTGATGGCTACACCTTC
once	-	TRBV28	TRBJ1-1	CASSLILPEEAFF	TGTGCCAGCAGTTTGATCCTCCCGGAGGAAGCTTTCTTT
-	TRBD1	TRBV7-2	TRBJ1-1	CASSLAPGQGEAFF	TGTGCCAGCAGCTTAGCTCCTGGACAGGGTGAAGCTTTCTTT
-	-	TRBV7-9	TRBJ1-6	CASSLGPPGPYSPLHF	TGTGCCAGCAGCTTAGGGCCTCCGGGCCCCTATTCACCCCTCCACTTT
-	TRBD1	TRBV2	TRBJ1-5	CASSEMKGTGDNQPQHF	TGTGCCAGCAGTGAAATGAAGGGGACAGGAGACAATCAGCCCCAGCATTTT